This TCR beta chain came from a study of CXCR3-negative and CXCR3-positive naive CD8 T cells. Whole-study context: Cumulative TRB read yield was around 140 million, averaging about 1.5 +/- 0.3 million per library.

With UMI labels, 5' RACE was used to prepare the TRB cDNA libraries. Using the 5' RACE reads, TCRdb records one entry per CDR3 protein without DNA. Its listing shows around 140,000 distinct CDR3 sequences. Study-level findings and limits: TRBV-TRBJ usage matched between naive CXCR3-negative and CXCR3-positive cells but not between memory cells. When CXCR3-positive naive cells were set against CXCR3-negative naive cells, the former had more hydrophobic TRB CDR3s.

The germline V gene encodes CDR1 MGHRA and CDR2 YSYEKL. The CDR3 runs to 14 residues. Regarding this clonotype: What it recognizes is unknown.

This sequence was found in a human donor in good health. Some clones in this sample may be carry-over from other donors' samples. The V and J genes are TRBV4-1 and TRBJ2-7. Sequencing used naive CXCR3+ CD8+ T cells from blood. Subset denoted: CD45RO-CCR7+CD27+CD95- naive CD8+ T cells expressing CXCR3 (TNR3+). The CDR3 here is CASSPDTLAYEQYF.